The rows below give T cell receptor beta chains drawn from one sample of a study of T-cell reconstitution after alpha-beta-depleted transplantation in children. One entry per CDR3 protein results from TCRdb running MiXCR on the PCR reads. The sample lists about 540,000 distinct CDR3 sequences, roughly 27% occurring once. The sample was PBMCs, taken before TCRalphabeta/CD19-depleted stem cell transplant. The receptors come from a boy in the first two years of life with Wiskott-Aldrich syndrome, due to receive a stem cell transplant. Each CDR3 is given with its conserved first and last residue. D genes are given only for firm matches. The listing skips clone size in some rows; elsewhere it reads once, few, many or a size class.

TRBJ2-5 | . | TRBV10-3 | few | TGTGCCATCAGTGATCCAGGGCGAGAGACCCAGTACTTC | CAISDPGRETQYF
TRBJ2-1 | TRBD2 | TRBV2 | . | TGTGCCAGCAGTGAGGAGACTAGCGGCCTCTACAATGAGCAGTTCTTC | CASSEETSGLYNEQFF
TRBJ1-2 | . | TRBV7-9 | few | TGTGCCAGCAGCTTAATAAGTGAGAAGAGCTACACATTC | CASSLISEKSYTF
TRBJ2-7 | . | TRBV7-2 | few | TGTGCCAGCCAGGGGAACTACGAGCAGTACTTC | CASQGNYEQYF
TRBJ1-2 | . | TRBV20-1 | . | TGCAGTGCTCCGACAGGATCTAACTATGGCTACACCTTC | CSAPTGSNYGYTF
TRBJ2-7 | TRBD2 | TRBV29-1 | few | TGCAGCGTTGAAGGCGGGAGGGAGCAGTACTTC | CSVEGGREQYF
TRBJ2-2 | . | TRBV20-1 | . | TGCAGTGCTAGAGAGGGGGCGAGGACCGGGGAGCTGTTTTTT | CSAREGARTGELFF
TRBJ2-3 | . | TRBV10-2 | few | TGCGCCATCGCAGGGGAAAGGGTGAGCACAGATACGCAGTATTTT | CAIAGERVSTDTQYF
TRBJ2-3 | TRBD1 | TRBV27 | . | TGTGCCAGCAGTTTGGTAGGAAGGGGGCGGAGCACAGATACGCAGTATTTT | CASSLVGRGRSTDTQYF
TRBJ2-3 | . | TRBV7-8 | . | TGTGCCAGCAGCGAAACCGACAATACGCAGTATTTT | CASSETDNTQYF
TRBJ1-1 | . | TRBV20-1 | . | TGCAGTGCTAGAGATCGAAGAAAAGGGGACACTGAAGCTTTCTTT | CSARDRRKGDTEAFF
TRBJ2-7 | TRBD2 | TRBV5-1 | few | TGCGCCAGCAGCTTGGGACTAGCGGAAAACTACGAGCAGTACTTC | CASSLGLAENYEQYF
TRBJ2-1 | TRBD2 | TRBV10-3 | few | TGTGCCATCCAGGGTAGCGGGAGGCCCCTGATCTTCAAGCAGTTCTTC | CAIQGSGRPLIFKQFF
TRBJ2-2 | TRBD2 | TRBV5-1 | . | TGCGCCAGCAGCTTGGGACTAGCGGGAAAGAACACCGGGGAGCTGTTTTTT | CASSLGLAGKNTGELFF
TRBJ1-2 | TRBD1 | TRBV12-3/TRBV12-4 | . | TGTGCCAGCAGTACAGGGGTCTATGGCTACACCTTC | CASSTGVYGYTF
TRBJ2-6 | TRBD2 | TRBV5-1 | . | TGCGCCAGCAGCCCGTTGCCCGGGACTAGCGGGAGGAGCGGGGCCAACGTCCTGACTTTC | CASSPLPGTSGRSGANVLTF
TRBJ2-1 | TRBD1 | TRBV20-1 | . | TGCAGTGCTGACAGGGTTCGAAGCTACAATGAGCAGTTCTTC | CSADRVRSYNEQFF
TRBJ2-6 | . | TRBV5-1 | few | TGCGCCAGCAGCTGGGCCTCCGGGGCCAACGTCCTGACTTTC | CASSWASGANVLTF
TRBJ2-5 | . | TRBV12-3/TRBV12-4 | . | TGTGCCAGCAGTCCCCAGTGGAAAGAGACCCAGTACTTC | CASSPQWKETQYF
TRBJ2-2 | . | TRBV5-1 | many | TGCGCCAGCAGCTTGGCCGGCGGCGGCACCGGGGAGCTGTTTTTT | CASSLAGGGTGELFF
TRBJ2-7 | TRBD2 | TRBV5-1 | . | TGCGCCAGCAGCCAAAGGGGACTAGCGGACTCCTACGAGCAGTACTTC | CASSQRGLADSYEQYF
TRBJ2-1 | TRBD2 | TRBV5-1 | few | TGCGCCAGCAGCTGGACTAGATCCGATGAGCAGTTCTTC | CASSWTRSDEQFF
TRBJ2-1 | . | TRBV5-1 | . | TGCGCCAGCAGCTTCCGGGAGTTTGTCACTGAGCAGTTCTTC | CASSFREFVTEQFF
TRBJ1-5 | . | TRBV12-3/TRBV12-4 | few | TGTGCCAGCAGTTTAAGAGCAATAGGGCCCCAGCATTTT | CASSLRAIGPQHF
TRBJ2-1 | TRBD1 | TRBV12-3/TRBV12-4 | few | TGTGCCAGCAGATCCGGGACAGGGGGCTCCTACAATGAGCAGTTCTTC | CASRSGTGGSYNEQFF
TRBJ2-1 | TRBD2 | TRBV12-3/TRBV12-4 | few | TGTGCCAGCACGTTTGGCGGGAGGAACGTTGTCGATGAGCAGTTCTTC | CASTFGGRNVVDEQFF
TRBJ2-1 | TRBD2 | TRBV7-9 | . | TGTGCCAGCAGCTTAAGCGGACTAGCGGGTGGGGAGCAGTTCTTC | CASSLSGLAGGEQFF
TRBJ1-5 | . | TRBV27 | . | TGTGCCAGCAGTTTTTACAGGGGCAATCAGCCCCAGCATTTT | CASSFYRGNQPQHF